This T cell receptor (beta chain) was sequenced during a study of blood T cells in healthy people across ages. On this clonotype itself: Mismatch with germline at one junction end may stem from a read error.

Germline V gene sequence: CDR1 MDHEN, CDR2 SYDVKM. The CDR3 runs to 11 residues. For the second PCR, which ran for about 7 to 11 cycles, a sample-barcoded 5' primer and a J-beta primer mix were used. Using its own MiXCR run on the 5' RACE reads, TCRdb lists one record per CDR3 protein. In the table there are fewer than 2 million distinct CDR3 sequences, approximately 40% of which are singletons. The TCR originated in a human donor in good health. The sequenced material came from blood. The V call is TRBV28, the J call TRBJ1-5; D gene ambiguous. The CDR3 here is CACSKNQPQHF. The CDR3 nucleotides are TGTGCCTGCAGTAAAAATCAGCCCCAGCATTTT. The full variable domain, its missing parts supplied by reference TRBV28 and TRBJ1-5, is DVKVTQSSRYLVKRTGEKVFLECVQDMDHENMFWYRQDPGLGLRLIYFSYDVKMKEKGDIPEGYSVSREKKERFSLILESASTNQTSMYLCACSKNQPQHFGDGTRLSIL.